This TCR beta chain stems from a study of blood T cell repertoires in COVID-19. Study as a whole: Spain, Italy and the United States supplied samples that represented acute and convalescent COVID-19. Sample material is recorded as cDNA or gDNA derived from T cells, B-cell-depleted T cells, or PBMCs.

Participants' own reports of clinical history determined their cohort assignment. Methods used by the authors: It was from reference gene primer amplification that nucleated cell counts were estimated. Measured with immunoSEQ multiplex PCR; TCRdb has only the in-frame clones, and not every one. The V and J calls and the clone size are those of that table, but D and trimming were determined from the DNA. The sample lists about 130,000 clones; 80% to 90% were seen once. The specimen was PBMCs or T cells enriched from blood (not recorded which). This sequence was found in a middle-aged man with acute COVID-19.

CDR3 loop: CASSSTQGATNEKLFF. Written as DNA, the CDR3 is TGTGCCAGCAGCTCAACCCAGGGGGCAACTAATGAAAAACTGTTTTTT. The chain carries TRBV7-9 and TRBJ1-4, with 7 bases fitting TRBD1. The CDR3 loop spans 16 amino acids. Trimming at V came to 4 bases and at J to 0 bases, leaving 5 bases not matched to a gene. Germline values: CDR1 SEHNR, CDR2 FQNEAQ (reference sequence).